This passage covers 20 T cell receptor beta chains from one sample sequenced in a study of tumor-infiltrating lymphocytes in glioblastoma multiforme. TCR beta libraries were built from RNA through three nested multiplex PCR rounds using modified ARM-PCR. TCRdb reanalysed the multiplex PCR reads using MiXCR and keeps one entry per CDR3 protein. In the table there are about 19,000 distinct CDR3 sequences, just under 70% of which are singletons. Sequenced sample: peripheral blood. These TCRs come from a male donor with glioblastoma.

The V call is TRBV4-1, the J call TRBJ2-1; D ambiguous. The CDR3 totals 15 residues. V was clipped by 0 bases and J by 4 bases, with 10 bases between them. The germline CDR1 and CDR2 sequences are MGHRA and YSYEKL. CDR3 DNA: TGCGCCAGCAGCCAAGAAAACAGCTATTACAATGAGCAGTTCTTC. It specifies CASSQENSYYNEQFF.

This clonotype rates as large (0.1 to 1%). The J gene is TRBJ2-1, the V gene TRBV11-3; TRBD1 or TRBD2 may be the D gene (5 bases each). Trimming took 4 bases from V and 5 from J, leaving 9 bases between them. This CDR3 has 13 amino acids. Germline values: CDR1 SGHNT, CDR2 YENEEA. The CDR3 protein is CASSYGANNEQFF. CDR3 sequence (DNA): TGTGCCAGCAGCTACGGGGCGAACAATGAGCAGTTCTTC.

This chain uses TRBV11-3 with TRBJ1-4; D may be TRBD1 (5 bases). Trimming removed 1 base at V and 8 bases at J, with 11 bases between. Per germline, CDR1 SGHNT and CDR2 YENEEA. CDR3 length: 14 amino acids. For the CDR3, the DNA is TGTGCCAGCAGCTTAGGGGGCGCGGGCGAAAAACTGTTTTTT. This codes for CASSLGGAGEKLFF.

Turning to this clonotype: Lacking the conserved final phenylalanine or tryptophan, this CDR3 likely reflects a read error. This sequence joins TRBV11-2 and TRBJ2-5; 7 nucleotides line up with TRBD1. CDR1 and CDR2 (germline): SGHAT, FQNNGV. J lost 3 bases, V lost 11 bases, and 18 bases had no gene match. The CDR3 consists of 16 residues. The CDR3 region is CAGGILRDSLKETQYS. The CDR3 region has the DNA TGTGCCGGCGGCATACTCCGGGACAGTCTCAAAGAGACCCAGTACTCC.

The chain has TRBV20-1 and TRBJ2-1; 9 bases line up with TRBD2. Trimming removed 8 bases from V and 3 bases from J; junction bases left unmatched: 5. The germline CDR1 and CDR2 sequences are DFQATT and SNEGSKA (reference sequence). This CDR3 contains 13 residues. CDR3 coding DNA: TGCAGTTTTAGCGGGAGTGGCTACAATGAGCAGTTCTTC. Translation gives CSFSGSGYNEQFF.

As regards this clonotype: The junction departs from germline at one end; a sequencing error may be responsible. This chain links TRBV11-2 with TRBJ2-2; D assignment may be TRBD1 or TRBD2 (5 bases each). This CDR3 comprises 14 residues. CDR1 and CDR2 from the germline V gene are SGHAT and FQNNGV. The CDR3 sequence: CASSLAGLIGELLF. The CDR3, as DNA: TGTGCCAGCAGCTTAGCAGGGCTGATCGGGGAGCTGCTTTTT.

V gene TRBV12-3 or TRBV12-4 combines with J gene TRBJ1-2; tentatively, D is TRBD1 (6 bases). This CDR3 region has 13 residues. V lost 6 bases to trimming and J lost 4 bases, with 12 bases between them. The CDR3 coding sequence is TGTGCCAGCAGGGAAGGACAGACCTATGGCTACACCTTC. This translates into CASREGQTYGYTF.

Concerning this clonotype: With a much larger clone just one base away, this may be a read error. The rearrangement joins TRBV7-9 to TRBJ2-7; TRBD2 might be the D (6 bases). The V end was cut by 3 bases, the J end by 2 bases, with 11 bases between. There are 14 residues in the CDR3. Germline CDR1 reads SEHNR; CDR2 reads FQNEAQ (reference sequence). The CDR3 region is CASSFAGTPYEQYF. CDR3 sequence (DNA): TGTGCCAGCAGCTTCGCGGGGACGCCCTACGAGCAGTACTTC.

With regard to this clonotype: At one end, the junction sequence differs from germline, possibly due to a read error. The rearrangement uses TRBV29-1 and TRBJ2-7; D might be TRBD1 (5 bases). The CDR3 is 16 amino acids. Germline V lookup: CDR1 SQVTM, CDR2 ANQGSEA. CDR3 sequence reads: CIVEDSAKRVSYEQYF. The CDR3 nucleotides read TGCATCGTTGAAGACAGCGCAAAGAGAGTCTCCTACGAGCAGTACTTC.

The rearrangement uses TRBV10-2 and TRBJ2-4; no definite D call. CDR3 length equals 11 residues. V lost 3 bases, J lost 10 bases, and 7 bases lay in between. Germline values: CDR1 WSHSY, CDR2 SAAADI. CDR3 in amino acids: CASSEAQIQYF. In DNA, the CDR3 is TGCGCCAGCAGTGAAGCGCAGATTCAGTACTTC.

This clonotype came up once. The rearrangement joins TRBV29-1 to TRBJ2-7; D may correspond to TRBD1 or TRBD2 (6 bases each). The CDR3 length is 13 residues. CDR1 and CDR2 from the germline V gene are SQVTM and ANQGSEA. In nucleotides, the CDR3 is TGCAGAGCCGCGGGACAAGGTGTATACGAGCAGTACTTC. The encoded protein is CRAAGQGVYEQYF.

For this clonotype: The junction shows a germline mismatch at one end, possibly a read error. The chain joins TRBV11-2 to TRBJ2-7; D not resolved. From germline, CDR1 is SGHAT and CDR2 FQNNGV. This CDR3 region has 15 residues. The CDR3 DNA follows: TGTGCCAGCAGCTTAGGTCTGATTCTCTCCTACGAACAGTACTTT. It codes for CASSLGLILSYEQYF.

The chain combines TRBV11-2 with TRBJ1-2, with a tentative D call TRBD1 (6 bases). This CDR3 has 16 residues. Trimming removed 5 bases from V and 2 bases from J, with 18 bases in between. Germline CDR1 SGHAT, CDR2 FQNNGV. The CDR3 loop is CASSQGKATSNYGYTF. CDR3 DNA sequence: TGTGCCAGCAGCCAGGGGAAAGCCACGAGCAACTATGGCTACACCTTC. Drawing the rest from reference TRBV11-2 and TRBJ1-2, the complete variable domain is EAGVAQSPRYKIIEKRQSVAFWCNPISGHATLYWYQQILGQGPKLLIQFQNNGVVDDSQLPKDRFSAERLKGVDSTLKIQPAKLEDSAVYLCASSQGKATSNYGYTFGSGTRLTVV.

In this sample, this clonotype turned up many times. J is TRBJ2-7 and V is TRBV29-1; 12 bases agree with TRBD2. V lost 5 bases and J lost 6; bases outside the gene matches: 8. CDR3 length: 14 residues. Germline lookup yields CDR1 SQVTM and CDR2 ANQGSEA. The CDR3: CSVTTSGRNPEQYF. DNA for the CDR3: TGCAGCGTTACCACTAGCGGGAGGAACCCCGAGCAGTACTTC.

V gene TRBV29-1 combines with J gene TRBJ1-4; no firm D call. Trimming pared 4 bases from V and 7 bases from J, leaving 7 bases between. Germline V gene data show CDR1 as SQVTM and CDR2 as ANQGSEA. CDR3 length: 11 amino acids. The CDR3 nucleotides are TGCAGCGTTGGTGGAGGTGAAAAACTGTTTTTT. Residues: CSVGGGEKLFF.

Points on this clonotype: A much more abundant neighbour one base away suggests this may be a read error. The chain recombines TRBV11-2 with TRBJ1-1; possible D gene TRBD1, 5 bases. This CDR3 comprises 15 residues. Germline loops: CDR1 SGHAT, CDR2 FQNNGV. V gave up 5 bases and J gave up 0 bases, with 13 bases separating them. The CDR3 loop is CASSSQGYMNTEAFF. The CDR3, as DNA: TGTGCCAGCAGCAGTCAGGGCTACATGAACACTGAAGCTTTCTTT.

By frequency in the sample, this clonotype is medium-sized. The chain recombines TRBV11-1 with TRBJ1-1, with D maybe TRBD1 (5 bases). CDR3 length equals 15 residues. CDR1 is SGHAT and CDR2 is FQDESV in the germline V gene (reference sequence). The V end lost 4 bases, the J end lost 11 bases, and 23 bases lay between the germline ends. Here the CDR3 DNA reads TGTGCCAGCAGCTCAAACCCGGGACGGACCCTAGGGGCTTTCTTT. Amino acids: CASSSNPGRTLGAFF.

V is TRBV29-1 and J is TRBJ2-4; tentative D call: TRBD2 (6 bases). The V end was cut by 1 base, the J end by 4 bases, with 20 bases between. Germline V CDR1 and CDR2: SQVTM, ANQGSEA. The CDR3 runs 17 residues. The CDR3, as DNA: TGCAGCGTTGAAGCCGTTTCGGCGGGGAGACAAAAAAACATTCAGTACTTC. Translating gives CSVEAVSAGRQKNIQYF.

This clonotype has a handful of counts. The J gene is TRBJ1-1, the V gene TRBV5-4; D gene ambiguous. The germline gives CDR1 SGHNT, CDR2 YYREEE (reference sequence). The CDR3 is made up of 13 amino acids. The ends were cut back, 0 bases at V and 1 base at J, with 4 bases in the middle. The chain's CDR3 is CASSLAGNTEAFF. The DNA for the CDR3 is TGTGCCAGCAGCTTGGCGGGGAACACTGAAGCTTTCTTT.

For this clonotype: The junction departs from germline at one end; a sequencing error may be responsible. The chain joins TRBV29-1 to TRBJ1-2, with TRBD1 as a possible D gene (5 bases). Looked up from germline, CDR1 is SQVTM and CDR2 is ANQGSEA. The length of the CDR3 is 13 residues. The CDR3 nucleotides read TGCAGCTTCTCACGTGGGACGGACTATGGCTTCACCTTC. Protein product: CSFSRGTDYGFTF.